The clone carrying this TCR beta chain turned up a few times. Its cognate antigen is unknown. Samples had at least 6.5 million PBMCs isolated from them. It was with a sample-barcoded 5' primer and a J-beta primer mix that a second PCR of roughly 7 to 12 cycles was run. TCRdb re-called the 5' RACE reads with MiXCR, one entry per CDR3 protein. The sample consists of about 570,000 distinct CDR3 sequences, 27% of them appearing once. This entry belongs to a study of blood T cells in healthy people across ages. Study results and caveats: Diversity was higher, and naive CD4+ cells more numerous, in long-lived donors than in aged donors.

In germline, CDR1 is SGDLS, CDR2 YYNGEE. The CDR3 runs to 13 residues. V lost 0 bases and J lost 1, with 4 bases in between. The TCR was taken from a woman aged 70-85 years in good health. The sequenced sample consisted of blood. The chain joins TRBV9 to TRBJ1-1, with D unresolved. The CDR3 coding sequence is TGTGCCAGCAGCGTAGCCGCGAACACTGAAGCTTTCTTT. The encoded protein is CASSVAANTEAFF. Together with reference TRBV9 and TRBJ1-1, the CDR3 gives the full variable domain: DSGVTQTPKHLITATGQRVTLRCSPRSGDLSVYWYQQSLDQGLQFLIQYYNGEERAKGNILERFSAQQFPDLHSELNLSSLELGDSALYFCASSVAANTEAFFGQGTRLTVV.